There are a few counts of the clone carrying this T cell receptor (beta chain). Its antigen is unknown. The sample is drawn from a study of early T cells in non-severe SARS-CoV-2 infection. Study context: Sequenced material consisted of bulk RNA (from unsorted whole blood), and chains were unpaired.

Whole-study results and caveats: Database matching using VDJdb favored anti-spike CD8 responses, with private and CD4 specificities left missing.

The CDR3 is 12 amino acids. Germline V gives CDR1 SGHRS, CDR2 YFSETQ. The germline V and J ends were trimmed by 1 base and 4 bases, with 4 bases remaining between them. As part of library construction, unique molecular identifiers were attached to individual cDNA molecules. TCRdb re-derived calls from the 5' RACE reads in MiXCR, one entry per CDR3 protein. In the table there are around 81,000 distinct CDR3 sequences, 11% to 15% of which are singletons. V and J are TRBV5-1 and TRBJ2-3; D is undetermined. Sequences were obtained from whole blood. The clonotype comes from an adult who was a healthcare worker with PCR-confirmed SARS-CoV-2 infection or an uninfected control (not recorded which). DNA of the CDR3: TGCGCCAGCAGCTTGTATTCAGATACGCAGTATTTT. It translates to CASSLYSDTQYF.